These T cell receptor beta chains were read from a single sample in a study of cytomegalovirus exposure and HLA in healthy donors. Method: immunoSEQ multiplex PCR; TCRdb's copy keeps in-frame clones and lacks some. Of about 90,000 clones in the sample, 70% to 75% are singletons; the top ten hold 16%. Sample: PBMCs. These receptors all stem from a young woman in good health and CMV-seropositive. The CDR3 runs from the conserved cysteine through the conserved F or W. A D gene is named only where the DNA matches it firmly. The size entry is marked missing in some rows and otherwise reads once, few, many or a size class.

NA TRBJ1-1 TRBV10-3 NA CAISLTVNTEAFF TGTGCCATCAGCTTGACAGTGAACACTGAAGCTTTCTTT
NA TRBJ2-1 TRBV5-4 few CASSVRGSYNEQFF TGTGCCAGCAGCGTGAGAGGCTCCTACAATGAGCAGTTCTTC
TRBD1 TRBJ2-7 TRBV25-1 NA CASSRGQELYEQYF TGTGCCAGCAGCCGGGGACAGGAGCTCTACGAGCAGTACTTC
TRBD2 TRBJ2-1 TRBV11-2 once CASRAGGAGEVEQFF TGTGCCAGCAGAGCTGGAGGAGCGGGGGAGGTTGAGCAGTTCTTC
NA TRBJ2-1 TRBV9 NA CASSVTGPGKGNNEQFF TGTGCCAGCAGCGTTACCGGCCCTGGGAAGGGGAACAATGAGCAGTTCTTC
TRBD1 TRBJ2-7 TRBV18 NA CASSPAQGMEQYF TGTGCCAGCTCACCGGCACAGGGGATGGAGCAGTACTTC
TRBD2 TRBJ2-3 TRBV5-1 NA CASKGLASSTDTQYF TGCGCCAGCAAGGGACTAGCGTCTAGCACAGATACGCAGTATTTT
TRBD1 TRBJ2-7 TRBV30 NA CAWSGGEGQGSYEQYF TGTGCCTGGAGCGGGGGTGAGGGACAGGGGTCCTACGAGCAGTACTTC
TRBD2 TRBJ2-1 TRBV30 few CAWIAAGDPMGNEQFF TGTGCCTGGATTGCTGCGGGAGACCCTATGGGGAATGAGCAGTTCTTC
NA TRBJ2-7 TRBV4-3 NA CASSQDVRGYEQYF TGCGCCAGCAGCCAAGATGTCCGGGGATACGAGCAGTACTTC
NA TRBJ1-5 TRBV7-3 NA CASSSSGDPSNQPQHF TGTGCCAGCAGCTCCTCGGGGGACCCTAGCAATCAGCCCCAGCATTTT
TRBD2 TRBJ2-1 TRBV29-1 NA CSVVGLAGGSYNEQFF TGCAGCGTTGTGGGACTAGCGGGAGGCTCCTACAATGAGCAGTTCTTC
TRBD1 TRBJ1-1 TRBV4-3 NA CASSQGTGLNTEAFF TGCGCCAGCAGCCAAGGGACAGGCTTGAACACTGAAGCTTTCTTT
TRBD2 TRBJ2-3 TRBV5-4 NA CASSLETQAGGFTDTQYF TGTGCCAGCAGCTTGGAGACCCAAGCGGGGGGGTTCACAGATACGCAGTATTTT
NA TRBJ2-5 TRBV4-1 few CASSQVATAEETQYF TGCGCCAGCAGCCAAGTTGCGACTGCTGAAGAGACCCAGTACTTC
TRBD1 TRBJ2-5 TRBV5-4 few CASSNGQGARTGGETQYF TGTGCCAGCAGCAATGGACAGGGGGCGCGGACGGGTGGGGAGACCCAGTACTTC
NA TRBJ2-5 TRBV7-7 NA CASSSPGRQETQYF TGTGCTAGCAGCTCTCCCGGGAGACAAGAGACCCAGTACTTC
NA TRBJ2-7 TRBV5-5 NA CASSLVASYEQYF TGTGCCAGCAGCTTGGTTGCGTCCTACGAGCAGTACTTC
TRBD2 TRBJ2-2 TRBV7-2 NA CASSSSGGARGELFF TGTGCCAGCAGCTCCTCGGGAGGCGCCCGAGGGGAGCTGTTTTTT
NA TRBJ2-1 TRBV9 once CASSAPGTPYNEQFF TGTGCCAGCAGCGCACCCGGGACTCCCTACAATGAGCAGTTCTTC
TRBD2 TRBJ2-7 TRBV10-3 NA CAITGGGYEQYF TGTGCCATCACTGGGGGGGGCTACGAGCAGTACTTC
NA TRBJ2-5 TRBV5-1 NA CASSLNLGMEETQYF TGCGCCAGCAGCTTGAATCTCGGTATGGAAGAGACCCAGTACTTC
NA TRBJ1-5 TRBV28 NA CASNGGGQPQHF TGTGCCAGCAATGGGGGGGGTCAGCCCCAGCATTTT
NA TRBJ2-1 TRBV23-1 NA CASSQRARSSYNEQFF TGCGCCAGCAGTCAGAGGGCTAGGAGCTCCTACAATGAGCAGTTCTTC
NA TRBJ2-7 TRBV19 NA CASSIVGYEQYF TGTGCCAGTAGTATAGTCGGCTACGAGCAGTACTTC
NA TRBJ2-2 TRBV6-1 NA CASSFTSDQGELFF TGTGCCAGCAGTTTTACGTCCGATCAGGGGGAGCTGTTTTTT
TRBD1 TRBJ1-1 TRBV27 NA CASSYDRGVGDTEAFF TGTGCCAGCAGTTATGACAGGGGGGTAGGGGACACTGAAGCTTTCTTT
TRBD1 TRBJ1-2 TRBV28 few CASSRDRGQDGYTF TGTGCCAGCAGCCGGGACAGGGGGCAGGATGGCTACACCTTC
NA TRBJ2-1 TRBV9 few CASSVGQHNEQFF TGTGCCAGCAGCGTAGGACAACACAATGAGCAGTTCTTC
TRBD1 TRBJ2-5 TRBV2 NA CASSDRGPEETQYF TGTGCCAGCAGTGACAGGGGGCCGGAGGAGACCCAGTACTTC
NA TRBJ2-2 TRBV29-1 NA CSVVEYGTGELFF TGCAGCGTTGTGGAATACGGGACCGGGGAGCTGTTTTTT
NA TRBJ2-7 TRBV7-3 NA CASSSSQGTYEQYF TGTGCCAGCAGCTCCTCCCAGGGTACCTACGAGCAGTACTTC
NA TRBJ1-1 TRBV7-2 NA CASSGGRANTEAFF TGTGCCAGCAGCGGTGGCAGGGCCAACACTGAAGCTTTCTTT
NA TRBJ1-1 TRBV10-3 NA CAISGAGNTEAFF TGTGCCATCAGTGGGGCGGGGAACACTGAAGCTTTCTTT
TRBD2 TRBJ2-1 TRBV5-1 NA CASSLAGLDGNEQFF TGCGCCAGCAGCTTGGCTGGACTAGATGGAAATGAGCAGTTCTTC
NA TRBJ1-3 TRBV6-6 few CASSSPTRAGNTIYF TGTGCCAGCAGTTCCCCCACTAGGGCTGGAAACACCATATATTTT
TRBD2 TRBJ2-1 TRBV9 NA CASSVSPGGPFEQFF TGTGCCAGCAGCGTGTCCCCGGGAGGCCCGTTTGAGCAGTTCTTC
TRBD1 TRBJ1-2 TRBV6-1 NA CASSEVLPARGGGGYTF TGTGCCAGCAGTGAAGTCCTACCAGCGAGAGGGGGCGGTGGCTACACCTTC
TRBD1 TRBJ1-1 TRBV30 NA CAWRQGGQNTEAFF TGTGCCTGGAGGCAGGGGGGCCAGAACACTGAAGCTTTCTTT
NA TRBJ1-5 TRBV9 once CASSVGPEVNQPQHF TGTGCCAGCAGCGTAGGGCCCGAGGTCAATCAGCCCCAGCATTTT
NA TRBJ1-1 TRBV5-6 NA CASSTQGRGNTEAFF TGTGCCAGCAGCACGCAGGGTAGGGGAAACACTGAAGCTTTCTTT
TRBD1 TRBJ1-4 TRBV5-1 NA CASSPTGGNEKLFF TGCGCCAGCAGCCCGACAGGGGGAAATGAAAAACTGTTTTTT
NA TRBJ2-1 TRBV4-2 NA CASSQVWGGTNEQFF TGTGCCAGCAGCCAAGTATGGGGCGGGACCAATGAGCAGTTCTTC
TRBD2 TRBJ2-7 TRBV4-2 once CASSQGLAGGPPYEQYF TGTGCCAGCAGCCAGGGACTAGCGGGAGGGCCCCCCTACGAGCAGTACTTC
NA TRBJ1-5 TRBV18 once CASSPGVEGIFQPQHF TGTGCCAGCTCACCCGGGGTGGAGGGTATATTTCAGCCCCAGCATTTT
NA TRBJ1-2 TRBV30 few CAWSFSPTGFDGYTF TGTGCCTGGAGTTTTTCCCCTACAGGGTTCGATGGCTACACCTTC
NA TRBJ2-7 TRBV28 few CASSQAQAGPYEQYF TGTGCCAGCAGTCAGGCACAGGCTGGACCCTACGAGCAGTACTTC
NA TRBJ1-4 TRBV4-2 NA CASSQVGEEEKLFF TGTGCCAGCAGCCAAGTCGGAGAGGAAGAAAAACTGTTTTTT
TRBD2 TRBJ2-7 TRBV7-8 NA CASSQGTSGSYEQYF TGTGCCAGCAGCCAAGGCACTAGCGGCTCCTACGAGCAGTACTTC
NA TRBJ2-5 TRBV19 NA CASRASRETQYF TGTGCCAGTAGGGCTAGTAGAGAGACCCAGTACTTC